The source of this T cell receptor beta chain is a study of T-cell reconstitution after alpha-beta-depleted transplantation in children. The study, taken as a whole, reports: Expanded clones from the graft, numbering several hundred, reportedly supplied alpha-beta T cells about two months after transplant.

Preparation of the TCRbeta library used unique molecular identifiers. TCRdb re-called the PCR reads with MiXCR, one entry per CDR3 protein. The sample has 150,000 to 200,000 distinct CDR3 sequences; roughly 6.5% are singletons. Ten or more counts support this clonotype. Antigen: not known. The CDR3 sequence is 14 residues long. The germline CDR1 and CDR2 sequences are DFQATT and SNEGSKA (reference sequence). V dropped 3 bases and J dropped 0 bases, with 11 bases sitting between them. The sequence derives from a girl under three years old with combined immunodeficiency, due to receive a stem cell transplant. This sequence joins TRBV20-1 and TRBJ1-1; D is possibly TRBD1 (6 bases). Sequencing was performed on PBMCs, taken before TCRalphabeta/CD19-depleted stem cell transplant. The CDR3 protein is CSASPGAMNTEAFF. The CDR3 coding sequence is TGCAGTGCTAGTCCAGGGGCCATGAACACTGAAGCTTTCTTT.